Each of the 16 T cell receptor beta chains below was sequenced from the same sample in a study of neurological immune-mediated disorders. Time point denoted: longitudinal time-point 3. A single record per CDR3 protein comes from TCRdb applying MiXCR to the 5' RACE reads. This repertoire shows around 51,000 distinct CDR3 sequences, roughly 12% found once; its top ten account for around 10%. Sequenced sample: PBMCs. These receptors came from a male donor with HTLV-1-associated myelopathy (HAM/TSP).

This clonotype has ten or more counts. The rearrangement joins TRBV5-1 to TRBJ1-2, with D possibly being TRBD1 (6 bases). Germline V gives CDR1 SGHRS, CDR2 YFSETQ. Trimming cost V 0 bases and J 2 bases, with 8 bases left between them. The CDR3 is 14 amino acids. The CDR3 here is CASSLAGGNYGYTF. CDR3 in DNA: TGCGCCAGCAGCTTGGCCGGGGGCAACTATGGCTACACCTTC.

This clonotype was recorded many times. The chain is built from TRBV20-1 and TRBJ2-7, with no clear D. V lost 5 bases and J lost 4, with 12 bases in between. The CDR3 has 12 amino acids. CDR1 DFQATT and CDR2 SNEGSKA come from the germline V gene (reference sequence). CDR3 nucleotide sequence: TGCAGTGCTTTCGCCGCGATTTACGAGCAGTACTTC. Translation: CSAFAAIYEQYF.

This clonotype was seen at least ten times. CDR3 nucleotides: TGCAGTGCCAGACAGGGGATCGGGGAGCTGTTTTTT. Translating gives CSARQGIGELFF. This chain uses TRBV20-1 with TRBJ2-2; 8 nucleotides line up with TRBD1. The CDR3 spans 12 residues. V lost 6 bases to trimming and J lost 7 bases; unmatched junction nucleotides: 4. CDR1 and CDR2 (germline): DFQATT, SNEGSKA (reference sequence).

This clonotype has at least ten counts. The chain recombines TRBV10-3 with TRBJ1-2, with TRBD1 matching 9 bases. The germline CDR1 and CDR2 sequences are ENHRY and SYGVKD. The CDR3 extends over 17 amino acids. The trim removed 2 bases at V and 2 bases at J, leaving 9 bases unmatched. The CDR3 bases are TGTGCCATCAGTGAGCCCCGAGGAGGACAGGGGAACTATGGCTACACCTTC. Translated: CAISEPRGGQGNYGYTF.

This clonotype was observed many times. V gene TRBV3-1 combines with J gene TRBJ2-5, with 8 positions matching TRBD2. Losses at the gene ends were 4 bases for V and 5 bases for J; bases not matched to a gene: 9. This CDR3 contains 15 residues. Germline loops: CDR1 LGHDT, CDR2 YNNKEL (reference sequence). As DNA, the CDR3 is TGTGCCAGCAGCCGACGGACTAGCAGGCAGGAGACCCAGTACTTC. Protein sequence: CASSRRTSRQETQYF.

This clonotype showed up many times. CDR3 nucleotide sequence: TGCAGTGCTTGGACTAGCGGGGGGATTCAAAAATTTTACGAGCAGTACTTC. This codes for CSAWTSGGIQKFYEQYF. This chain uses TRBV20-1 with TRBJ2-7, with 14 bases lining up with TRBD2. CDR1 is DFQATT and CDR2 is SNEGSKA in the germline V gene (reference sequence). This CDR3 has 17 residues. Germline trimming cut 5 bases from V and 4 bases from J; bases unmatched to any gene: 13.

In its sample, this clonotype was seen many times. The chain employs TRBV20-1 and TRBJ1-6; D is unclear. CDR3 length equals 15 residues. Trimming cost V 6 bases and J 0 bases, with 12 bases left between them. Germline CDR1 is DFQATT and CDR2 is SNEGSKA (reference sequence). This CDR3 reads CSAAWDSSYNSPLHF. For the CDR3, the DNA is TGCAGTGCCGCCTGGGATAGCTCCTATAATTCACCCCTCCACTTT.

This clonotype was found many times. V is TRBV28 and J is TRBJ2-1; D is unclear. The CDR3 length is 16 residues. V lost 1 base and J 6 bases, leaving 16 bases between the germline ends. Germline V gene sequence: CDR1 MDHEN, CDR2 SYDVKM. CDR3 nucleotide sequence: TGTGCCAGCAGTTTATTGAGAGTGGAAGGGTCCAATGAGCAGTTCTTC. This translates into CASSLLRVEGSNEQFF. The variable domain in full, completed from reference TRBV28 and TRBJ2-1, reads DVKVTQSSRYLVKRTGEKVFLECVQDMDHENMFWYRQDPGLGLRLIYFSYDVKMKEKGDIPEGYSVSREKKERFSLILESASTNQTSMYLCASSLLRVEGSNEQFFGPGTRLTVL.

This clonotype was detected many times. The V gene is TRBV6-2 or TRBV6-3, the J gene TRBJ1-1, with D perhaps matching TRBD1 (6 bases). The CDR3 runs 15 residues. Trimming removed 5 bases from V and 0 bases from J, with 13 bases in between. Germline V CDR1 and CDR2: MNHEY, SVGEGT. The CDR3 sequence is CASSLGQFLNTEAFF. The DNA for the CDR3 is TGTGCCAGCAGTCTAGGACAGTTTTTGAACACTGAAGCTTTCTTT.

This chain joins TRBV7-2 and TRBJ2-3; 9 bases fit TRBD2. Germline CDR1 reads SGHTA; CDR2 reads FQGNSA. The CDR3 covers 16 residues. Trimming cost V 3 bases and J 2 bases; bases outside gene matches: 6. CDR3 residues: CASSFASGDHTDTQYF. The CDR3 DNA reads TGTGCCAGCAGCTTCGCTAGCGGGGATCACACAGATACGCAGTATTTT.

Comment on this clonotype: An end of the junction does not agree with germline; a read error may underlie this. This chain joins TRBV12-3 or TRBV12-4 and TRBJ1-1; D perhaps matches TRBD1 (5 bases). This CDR3 has 15 residues. CDR3 protein: CAGSPDKGKGTEAFF. CDR3 DNA: TGTGCCGGCAGTCCCGACAAGGGGAAGGGCACTGAAGCTTTCTTT.

This clonotype was detected ten times or more. The chain is built from TRBV28 and TRBJ1-2; a weak D match, TRBD1 (6 bases). CDR1 is MDHEN, CDR2 SYDVKM, per germline. This CDR3 has 13 residues. Trimming stripped 5 bases from V and 5 bases from J, with 12 bases between. The CDR3 DNA reads as TGTGCCAGCAGTCCCTCGACAGGTTATGGCTACACCTTC. Amino acid sequence: CASSPSTGYGYTF.

CDR3 residues: CASSPPFGVHGYTF. CDR3 coding DNA: TGTGCCAGCTCACCACCGTTTGGAGTTCATGGCTACACCTTC. The chain joins TRBV18 to TRBJ1-2; D ambiguous. The CDR3 is 14 amino acids. Germline loops: CDR1 KGHSH, CDR2 LQKENI. Trimming stripped 0 bases from V and 6 bases from J, with 11 bases between.

This clonotype was seen at least ten times. The J gene is TRBJ2-1, the V gene TRBV20-1; 13 bases line up with TRBD2. This CDR3 spans 16 amino acids. Germline V gives CDR1 DFQATT, CDR2 SNEGSKA (reference sequence). V was pared by 4 bases and J by 7 bases, with 10 bases of the junction left unmatched. The DNA of the CDR3 is TGCAGTGCTATTGGACTAGCGGGGGCTCATCGTAATGAGCAGTTCTTC. Translated: CSAIGLAGAHRNEQFF.

The J gene is TRBJ1-2, the V gene TRBV28; 9 bases line up with TRBD1. CDR1 is MDHEN and CDR2 is SYDVKM in the germline V gene. The CDR3 spans 14 residues. The trim removed 2 bases at V and 8 bases at J, leaving 6 bases unmatched. CDR3 in DNA: TGTGCCAGCAGTTTAGGAGTGGGGACAGGGGGCTACACCTTC. Translating gives CASSLGVGTGGYTF.

The table lists this clonotype with many counts. The J gene is TRBJ2-3, the V gene TRBV27, with 12 bases aligning to TRBD2. Trimming cost V 6 bases and J 2 bases; bases outside gene matches: 6. There are 16 residues in the CDR3. Looked up from germline, CDR1 is MNHEY and CDR2 is SMNVEV (reference sequence). The CDR3 coding sequence is TGTGCCAGCAGCTACCTAGCGGGGGGGATCACAGATACGCAGTATTTT. Translation: CASSYLAGGITDTQYF.